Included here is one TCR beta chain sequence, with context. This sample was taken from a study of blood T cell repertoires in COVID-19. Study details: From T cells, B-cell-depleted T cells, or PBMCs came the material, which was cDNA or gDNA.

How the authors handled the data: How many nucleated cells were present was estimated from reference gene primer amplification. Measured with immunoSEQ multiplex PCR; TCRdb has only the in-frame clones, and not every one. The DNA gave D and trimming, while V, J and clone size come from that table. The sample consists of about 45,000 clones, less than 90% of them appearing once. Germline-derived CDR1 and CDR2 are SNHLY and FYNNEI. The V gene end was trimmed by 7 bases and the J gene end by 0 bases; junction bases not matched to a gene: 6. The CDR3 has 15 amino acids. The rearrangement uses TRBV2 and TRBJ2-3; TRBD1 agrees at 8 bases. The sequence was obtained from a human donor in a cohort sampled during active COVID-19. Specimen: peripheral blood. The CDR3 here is CASMRDRRSTDTQYF. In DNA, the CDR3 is TGTGCCAGCATGAGGGACAGGCGTAGCACAGATACGCAGTATTTT.